Below, 32 T cell receptor beta chains from the same sample are listed, as sequenced in a study of T cells in tuberculosis. Some clones are missing from TCRdb's copy, which holds only in-frame ones; the method was immunoSEQ multiplex PCR. The repertoire consists of 7,500 to 8,500 clones, with around 95% occurring once and the leading ten covering 11%. The sample consisted of PBMCs. These TCRs come from an adult with tuberculosis.

The chain has TRBV5-1 and TRBJ1-4; D possibly corresponds to TRBD1 (6 bases). The CDR3 extends over 15 amino acids. Trimming left V 5 bases short and J 5 bases short, with 16 bases between. The germline V gene has CDR1 SGHRS and CDR2 YFSETQ. The CDR3 coding sequence is TGCGCCAGCAGACCCCAGGGGAACCCAAATGAAAAACTGTTTTTT. Encoded protein: CASRPQGNPNEKLFF.

V and J are TRBV21-1 and TRBJ2-7; TRBD1, the D gene given by the table, was not confirmed from the DNA. TRBV21-1 is deemed a pseudogene. This CDR3 has 15 amino acids. CDR3 DNA sequence: TGTGCCAGCAGCAAAATGGGGACAGGGTCTAGCGAGCAGTACTTC. This encodes CASSKMGTGSSEQYF.

J is TRBJ2-1 and V is TRBV30, with TRBD2 identical over 12 bases. CDR1 GTSNPN and CDR2 SVGIG come from the germline V gene (reference sequence). The trim removed 7 bases at V and 10 bases at J, leaving 8 bases unmatched. CDR3 length equals 13 residues. The CDR3 protein is CASATSGGQEQFF. The CDR3 DNA reads as TGTGCCTCCGCTACTAGCGGGGGGCAAGAGCAGTTCTTC.

The gene calls are TRBV27 and TRBJ2-1; 11 bases line up with TRBD2. With V trimmed by 5 bases and J by 5 bases, 5 bases remained unmatched. Germline V CDR1 and CDR2: MNHEY, SMNVEV (reference sequence). CDR3 length: 15 residues. The DNA of the CDR3 is TGTGCCAGCAGTCAACTAGCGGGAGAAGACAATGAGCAGTTCTTC. This sequence encodes CASSQLAGEDNEQFF.

This chain joins TRBV27 and TRBJ2-7; weak D call: TRBD1 (6 bases). The CDR3 has 15 residues. Per the germline V gene, CDR1 is MNHEY and CDR2 is SMNVEV (reference sequence). V was trimmed by 0 bases and J by 1 base, leaving 10 bases between them. For the CDR3, the DNA is TGTGCCAGCAGTTTATCAGGGGGAAGTTCCTACGAGCAGTACTTC. The encoded protein is CASSLSGGSSYEQYF.

The CDR3 here is CAWTYGTDTQYF. The CDR3 DNA is TGTGCCTGGACCTATGGTACAGATACGCAGTATTTT. The chain couples TRBV30 to TRBJ2-3; no reliable D call. V lost 4 bases, J lost 3 bases, and 8 bases lay in between. The germline gives CDR1 GTSNPN, CDR2 SVGIG (reference sequence). This CDR3 has 12 amino acids.

In its sample, this clone was seen once. The chain employs TRBV2 and TRBJ1-3, with unresolved D. The CDR3 consists of 16 residues. V lost 1 base to trimming and J lost 3 bases, with 13 bases between them. Germline V CDR1 and CDR2: SNHLY, FYNNEI. CDR3 sequence reads: CASSEVRGGGGNTIYF. The CDR3 DNA is TGTGCCAGCAGTGAAGTTAGAGGAGGCGGTGGAAACACCATATATTTT.

DNA of the CDR3: TGTGCCAGCAGCTTAAAGACAGCTAATTACAATGAGCAGTTCTTC. Its translation is CASSLKTANYNEQFF. V is TRBV7-9 and J is TRBJ2-1; possibly TRBD1 for D (5 bases). Germline V lookup: CDR1 SEHNR, CDR2 FQNEAQ (reference sequence). The CDR3 extends over 15 amino acids. The germline V and J ends were trimmed by 2 bases and 4 bases, with 12 bases remaining between them.

This chain uses TRBV7-2 with TRBJ2-3; TRBD1 aligns across 8 bases. Germline V gene sequence: CDR1 SGHTA, CDR2 FQGNSA. V was clipped by 4 bases and J by 3 bases; unmatched bases: 6. The CDR3 loop spans 15 amino acids. This chain's CDR3 is CASSSDRGTTDTQYF. In nucleotides, the CDR3 is TGTGCCAGCAGCTCAGACAGGGGTACAACAGATACGCAGTATTTT. The full variable domain, its missing parts supplied by reference TRBV7-2 and TRBJ2-3, is GAGVSQSPSNKVTEKGKDVELRCDPISGHTALYWYRQSLGQGLEFLIYFQGNSAPDKSGLPSDRFSAERTGGSVSTLTIQRTQQEDSAVYLCASSSDRGTTDTQYFGPGTRLTVL.

The chain carries TRBV7-6 and TRBJ1-2; D may be TRBD1 (5 bases). Germline CDR1 and CDR2: SGHVS and FNYEAQ. This CDR3 comprises 14 residues. V lost 1 base, J lost 1 base, and 7 bases lay in between. The CDR3 bases are TGTGCCAGCAGCTTAGGGCAGGGTAACTATGGCTACACCTTC. Protein: CASSLGQGNYGYTF.

This clone was detected only once. The rearrangement uses TRBV19 and TRBJ2-1, with D perhaps TRBD1 (5 bases). V was cut by 5 bases and J by 1 base, with 9 bases left in between. This CDR3 is built from 14 residues. Germline V gene lookup returns CDR1 LNHDA and CDR2 SQIVND (reference sequence). Written as DNA, the CDR3 is TGTGCCAGTAGTCCCAGGGTTTCCTACAATGAGCAGTTCTTC. This gives the protein CASSPRVSYNEQFF.

The chain uses TRBV7-9 and TRBJ2-7; 9 nucleotides match TRBD1. This CDR3 spans 16 amino acids. The trim removed 7 bases at V and 6 bases at J, leaving 16 bases unmatched. Germline V gives CDR1 SEHNR, CDR2 FQNEAQ (reference sequence). CDR3 region: CASIQGGDRDIGEQYF. In DNA, the CDR3 is TGTGCCAGCATCCAAGGCGGGGACAGGGACATAGGCGAGCAGTACTTC.

V gene TRBV10-1 combines with J gene TRBJ2-3, with a weak D call TRBD2 (6 bases). CDR1 is WNHNN, CDR2 SYGVQD, per germline (reference sequence). Between the trimmed V and J ends, which lost 3 bases and 2 bases, there was a span of 12 bases. The CDR3 totals 15 residues. CDR3 amino acids: CASSERRGNTDTQYF. In DNA, the CDR3 is TGCGCCAGCAGTGAACGACGGGGGAACACAGATACGCAGTATTTT.

The CDR3 region has the DNA TGTGCCAGCAGCAGCGCATTGGAGACAGGCGCAACAGGTGGCTACACCTTC. Encoded protein: CASSSALETGATGGYTF. This chain joins TRBV21-1 and TRBJ1-2; the table calls TRBD1, which could not be checked here. TRBV21-1 is annotated as a pseudogene. The CDR3 runs to 17 residues.

This clone was picked up one time. The V gene is TRBV19, the J gene TRBJ1-2; 8 nucleotides align to TRBD1. The CDR3 runs to 15 residues. CDR1 LNHDA and CDR2 SQIVND come from the germline V gene (reference sequence). The trim removed 11 bases at V and 6 bases at J, leaving 17 bases unmatched. The CDR3 reads CASSSTLRQGNGYTF. CDR3 nucleotides: TGTGCCTCGAGTAGTACCCTCCGACAGGGGAATGGCTACACCTTC.

The rearrangement joins TRBV7-9 to TRBJ2-1, with 10 bases aligning to TRBD2. CDR3 length equals 16 residues. CDR1 SEHNR and CDR2 FQNEAQ come from the germline V gene (reference sequence). The ends lost 5 bases at V and 4 bases at J; junction bases unmatched: 8. The CDR3 nucleotides read TGTGCCAGCAGCCCCCTAGCGGGAGCGAAATACAATGAGCAGTTCTTC. This encodes CASSPLAGAKYNEQFF.

V usage is TRBV11-2 and J usage is TRBJ1-1; D gene ambiguous. Trimming took off 5 bases at V and 3 bases at J, with 16 bases between the two ends. CDR1 is SGHAT, CDR2 FQNNGV, per germline. The CDR3 extends over 15 amino acids. CDR3 nucleotide sequence: TGTGCCAGCAGCACCTGGCCAGAGGGAGACACTGAAGCTTTCTTT. This gives the protein CASSTWPEGDTEAFF.

The rearrangement uses TRBV10-3 and TRBJ1-2, with 7 nucleotides matching TRBD1. The V gene's germline CDR1 is ENHRY and CDR2 SYGVKD. V shed 5 bases and J 2 bases; nucleotides not matched to a gene: 8. The CDR3 runs 15 residues. CDR3 amino acids: CAISMTPGQNYGYTF. DNA of the CDR3: TGTGCCATCAGTATGACCCCGGGACAGAACTATGGCTACACCTTC.

For the CDR3, the DNA is TGCGCCAGCAGCCAAGCCTCGGGACAGAGAGAAGCTTTCTTT. The encoded protein is CASSQASGQREAFF. This chain joins TRBV4-1 and TRBJ1-1; TRBD1 matches 7 bases. Germline values: CDR1 MGHRA, CDR2 YSYEKL. There are 14 residues in the CDR3. The V segment lost 1 base and the J segment 8 bases; nucleotides outside the gene matches: 7.

The rearrangement joins TRBV6-1 to TRBJ1-4; 12 positions match TRBD1. CDR1 and CDR2 from the germline V gene are MNHNS and SASEGT. The CDR3 totals 16 residues. Losses at the gene ends were 1 base for V and 8 bases for J; bases not matched to a gene: 5. CDR3: CASSEEGGQGAEKLFF. The DNA for the CDR3 is TGTGCCAGCAGTGAAGAGGGGGGACAGGGGGCGGAAAAACTGTTTTTT.

The chain uses TRBV2 and TRBJ1-2, with a weak D call TRBD1 (5 bases). The length of the CDR3 is 13 residues. Trimming took off 11 bases at V and 5 bases at J, with 18 bases between the two ends. Germline V lookup: CDR1 SNHLY, CDR2 FYNNEI. For the CDR3, the DNA is TGTGCCGCCGGGGGAGGGCCACATTATGGCTACACCTTC. As protein: CAAGGGPHYGYTF.

The chain carries TRBV11-3 and TRBJ2-1; D not resolved. Germline V gene sequence: CDR1 SGHNT, CDR2 YENEEA. The CDR3 sequence is 16 residues long. V shed 0 bases and J shed 10 bases, with 19 bases lying between them. CDR3 in amino acids: CASSLDSMRPQNEQFF. The DNA for the CDR3 is TGTGCCAGCAGCTTAGATTCAATGCGGCCGCAGAACGAGCAGTTCTTC.

CDR3 loop: CASSQVDKTTDTQYF. The CDR3 region has the DNA TGCGCCAGCAGCCAAGTCGACAAAACCACAGATACGCAGTATTTT. The chain joins TRBV4-1 to TRBJ2-3; D gene uncertain. The CDR3 covers 15 residues. CDR1 is MGHRA, CDR2 YSYEKL, per germline. Deletions cut 1 base from V and 2 bases from J, with 10 bases between.

The chain employs TRBV13 and TRBJ2-5, with TRBD1 matching 9 bases. Germline V gene data show CDR1 as PRHDT and CDR2 as FYEKMQ (reference sequence). V lost 5 bases to trimming and J lost 2 bases; unmatched junction nucleotides: 3. This CDR3 is built from 14 residues. CDR3 loop: CASSQTGGQETQYF. The DNA of the CDR3 is TGTGCCAGCAGCCAGACAGGGGGTCAAGAGACCCAGTACTTC.

The J gene is TRBJ2-7, the V gene TRBV11-3; 13 positions match TRBD2. Germline lookup yields CDR1 SGHNT and CDR2 YENEEA. J was trimmed by 0 bases and V by 6 bases; bases with no gene match: 5. The CDR3 totals 16 residues. The CDR3 sequence: CASSLTSGGASYEQYF. DNA of the CDR3: TGTGCCAGCAGTTTAACTAGCGGGGGGGCCTCCTACGAGCAGTACTTC. Drawing the rest from reference TRBV11-3 and TRBJ2-7, the complete variable domain is EAGVVQSPRYKIIEKKQPVAFWCNPISGHNTLYWYLQNLGQGPELLIRYENEEAVDDSQLPKDRFSAERLKGVDSTLKIQPAELGDSAVYLCASSLTSGGASYEQYFGPGTRLTVT.

This clone was counted once. The V and J genes are TRBV15 and TRBJ2-7; 8 bases agree with TRBD1. Germline V gene data show CDR1 as LNHNV and CDR2 as YYDKDF (reference sequence). This CDR3 is 15 amino acids long. The J segment lost 1 base and the V segment lost 5 bases, leaving 7 bases of the junction unmatched. CDR3 sequence reads: CATSLETGASYEQYF. Here the CDR3 DNA reads TGTGCCACCAGCCTCGAGACAGGGGCATCCTACGAGCAGTACTTC.

The chain is built from TRBV11-2 and TRBJ2-1; D possibly corresponds to TRBD2 (5 bases). Trimming shortened V by 4 bases and J by 9 bases, and 13 bases separated the two germline ends. The CDR3 runs to 13 residues. Looked up from germline, CDR1 is SGHAT and CDR2 is FQNNGV. The CDR3 region is CASSSLAGGEQFF. Here the CDR3 DNA reads TGTGCCAGCAGCTCTCTAGCAGGAGGTGAGCAGTTCTTC.

In this sample, this clone turned up a few times. The chain recombines TRBV30 with TRBJ2-6; a possible D gene is TRBD1 (6 bases). V was shortened by 4 bases and J by 4 bases, with 11 bases between the two germline ends. This CDR3 comprises 14 residues. Germline V gene lookup returns CDR1 GTSNPN and CDR2 SVGIG (reference sequence). CDR3 DNA sequence: TGTGCCTGGACCAGGGGATTCGGGGCCAACGTCCTGACTTTC. Protein sequence: CAWTRGFGANVLTF.

This clone has just a few counts. The rearrangement links TRBV9 to TRBJ2-7; D ambiguous. The V gene lost 2 bases and the J gene lost 0 bases, with 18 bases spanning the gap. Germline V gene sequence: CDR1 SGDLS, CDR2 YYNGEE. The CDR3 length is 17 residues. CDR3 residues: CASSVPSEPTSSYEQYF. DNA of the CDR3: TGTGCCAGCAGCGTGCCCTCTGAACCTACTTCCTCCTACGAGCAGTACTTC.

Written as DNA, the CDR3 is TGTGCCAGCAGTTACTCAAGCGGGGTCTACGAGCAGTACTTC. Amino acids: CASSYSSGVYEQYF. The chain carries TRBV6-6 and TRBJ2-7; TRBD2 agrees at 7 bases. The J segment lost 3 bases and the V segment lost 0 bases, leaving 2 bases of the junction unmatched. This CDR3 is 14 amino acids long. Per the germline V gene, CDR1 is MNHNY and CDR2 is SVGAGI (reference sequence).

This sequence joins TRBV11-2 and TRBJ2-2; TRBD2 agrees at 8 bases. Germline V lookup: CDR1 SGHAT, CDR2 FQNNGV. Trimming at V came to 6 bases and at J to 7 bases, leaving 19 bases not matched to a gene. CDR3 length: 18 amino acids. The CDR3 DNA is TGTGCCAGCAGATTAACCGTGCCTACTAGCGGAGGGGGCGGGGAGCTGTTTTTT. Its translation is CASRLTVPTSGGGGELFF.

This chain joins TRBV30 and TRBJ1-1; the D gene is possibly TRBD1 (5 bases). This CDR3 comprises 11 residues. The V end lost 3 bases, the J end lost 8 bases, and 10 bases lay between the germline ends. The V gene's germline CDR1 is GTSNPN and CDR2 SVGIG (reference sequence). The CDR3 reads CAWSRQYEAFF. In DNA, the CDR3 is TGTGCCTGGAGCCGACAGTACGAAGCTTTCTTT.